What follows are 10 T cell receptor beta chains derived from one specimen sequenced in a study of patients and donors after allogeneic stem cell transplantation. A single record per CDR3 protein comes from TCRdb applying MiXCR to the RT-PCR reads. Among fewer than 30,000 distinct CDR3 sequences listed, approximately 39% were seen once. Sequences were obtained from blood, either unsorted or a sorted T cell fraction (not recorded which). These receptors originate from a human donor who was either an allogeneic HSCT recipient or a stem cell or donor lymphocyte infusion donor (not recorded which). It is not recorded whose cells these are; they may come from a transplant donor.

This clonotype was detected only a few times. The genes are TRBV6-5 and TRBJ1-2, with unresolved D. The germline V and J ends were trimmed by 8 bases and 3 bases, with 13 bases remaining between them. CDR1 is MNHEY, CDR2 SVGAGI, per germline. The CDR3 extends over 13 amino acids. The CDR3 DNA reads TGTGCCAGCGGAGAGGCAATGGACTATGGCTACACCTTC. Its translation: CASGEAMDYGYTF.

The V call is TRBV6-5, the J call TRBJ1-4; 11 bases are shared with TRBD1. Germline lookup yields CDR1 MNHEY and CDR2 SVGAGI. The CDR3 runs 15 residues. With V trimmed by 6 bases and J by 7 bases, 7 bases remained unmatched. CDR3 DNA: TGTGCCAGCAGGACCGGGACAGGGGGTTTTGAAAAACTGTTTTTT. As protein: CASRTGTGGFEKLFF.

This clonotype was seen a few times. The chain uses TRBV3-1 and TRBJ1-6; 9 nucleotides line up with TRBD1. V shed 5 bases and J 7 bases; nucleotides not matched to a gene: 3. The CDR3 loop spans 14 amino acids. Germline V gives CDR1 LGHDT, CDR2 YNNKEL (reference sequence). Here the CDR3 reads CASSWTGANSPLHF. Written as DNA, the CDR3 is TGTGCCAGCAGCTGGACAGGGGCGAATTCACCCCTCCACTTT.

This clonotype was counted between two and nine times. The chain has TRBV5-1 and TRBJ2-5; TRBD1 aligns across 7 bases. V lost 3 bases and J lost 3; bases outside the gene matches: 5. This CDR3 has 14 residues. The germline CDR1 and CDR2 sequences are SGHRS and YFSETQ. CDR3 protein: CASSSGQVEETQYF. As DNA, the CDR3 is TGCGCCAGCAGCTCCGGACAGGTGGAAGAGACCCAGTACTTC.

This clonotype was picked up a small number of times. The V and J genes are TRBV5-1 and TRBJ2-1; 11 bases line up with TRBD2. This CDR3 has 16 residues. The germline CDR1 and CDR2 sequences are SGHRS and YFSETQ. J was trimmed by 4 bases and V by 4 bases; bases with no gene match: 7. CDR3 residues: CASSRTGTSGYNEQFF. The CDR3 DNA follows: TGCGCCAGCAGCCGAACCGGGACTAGCGGATACAATGAGCAGTTCTTC.

In regard to this clonotype: The junction and the germline gene differ at one end; a read error may be behind it. CDR3 sequence reads: CASSLIARTGGTDTQYF. The CDR3 DNA follows: TGTGCTAGCAGTTTGATCGCAAGGACAGGGGGCACAGATACGCAGTATTTT. This chain connects TRBV12-3 or TRBV12-4 to TRBJ2-3; 9 bases map to TRBD1. The CDR3 runs to 17 residues.

This clonotype was found once. DNA of the CDR3: TGCGCCAGCAGCTTCACCCGTCCTTTTACTAGCGGGAAGCCCTACGAGCAGTACTTC. Translated, it gives CASSFTRPFTSGKPYEQYF. The rearrangement joins TRBV5-1 to TRBJ2-7, with 10 bases matching TRBD2. Germline V CDR1 and CDR2: SGHRS, YFSETQ. V shed 2 bases and J 2 bases; nucleotides not matched to a gene: 16. The CDR3 contains 19 residues. The variable domain in full, with the rest retrieved from reference TRBV5-1 and TRBJ2-7, is KAGVTQTPRYLIKTRGQQVTLSCSPISGHRSVSWYQQTPGQGLQFLFEYFSETQRNKGNFPGRFSGRQFSNSRSEMNVSTLELGDSALYLCASSFTRPFTSGKPYEQYFGPGTRLTVT.

This clonotype appeared many times. The chain is built from TRBV5-1 and TRBJ1-1; 7 bases line up with TRBD1. J was trimmed by 7 bases and V by 0 bases; bases with no gene match: 9. Germline CDR1 SGHRS, CDR2 YFSETQ. This CDR3 is 15 amino acids long. The DNA for the CDR3 is TGCGCCAGCAGCTTGGCCAGACAGGGAAGGAGTGAAGCTTTCTTT. This encodes CASSLARQGRSEAFF.

Only a few counts were recorded for this clonotype. This chain uses TRBV12-3 or TRBV12-4 with TRBJ1-2, with 7 bases aligning to TRBD1. V was pared by 5 bases and J by 3 bases, with 3 bases of the junction left unmatched. This CDR3 contains 13 residues. Written as DNA, the CDR3 is TGTGCCAGCAGTCTCGGGACAGACTATGGCTACACCTTC. Translation: CASSLGTDYGYTF.

This rearrangement joins TRBV5-1 to TRBJ1-6; D is unclear. V dropped 0 bases and J dropped 11 bases, with 9 bases sitting between them. Germline CDR1 is SGHRS and CDR2 is YFSETQ. CDR3 size: 13 residues. This CDR3 reads CASSLGEDAPLHF. The CDR3 DNA sequence: TGCGCCAGCAGCTTGGGTGAGGACGCACCCCTCCACTTT.